This TCR beta chain was obtained from a study of breast tumors, draining lymph nodes, adjacent tissues. Findings and limits, study-wide: The data were judged consistent with most tumor T cells coming from lymph node and expanding in tumor. Tumors had less TCR diversity than lymph nodes, more than nontumor tissue.

This clonotype was seen ten or more times. Its antigen is as yet unknown. TCRdb re-called the multiplex PCR reads through MiXCR, storing one row per CDR3 protein. The top ten hold roughly 2.4% of the sample, which has about 80,000 distinct CDR3 sequences, approximately 19% seen once. Samples came from axillary lymph nodes draining the breast cancer. Per the germline V gene, CDR1 is LNHDA and CDR2 is SQIVND (reference sequence). This CDR3 is built from 18 residues. V lost 4 bases to trimming and J lost 0 bases, with 18 bases between them. Material for sequencing was axillary lymph node tissue. The sequence derives from a female donor with breast cancer. Some clones in this sample may be carry-over from other donors' samples. The chain combines TRBV19 with TRBJ1-4, with D perhaps TRBD1 (6 bases). The CDR3 loop reads CASSTQVGAIATNEKLFF. The CDR3 nucleotides read TGTGCCAGTAGTACCCAGGTGGGGGCTATTGCAACTAATGAAAAACTGTTTTTT.